This TCR beta chain was recovered during a study of identical twins. The study, taken as a whole, reports: With monozygotic twins, out-of-frame TCR alpha sharing exceeded what models estimated.

This clonotype was seen only a few times. Its antigen is unidentified. MiXCR was run by TCRdb on the 5' RACE reads, yielding one entry per CDR3 protein. This table has about 520,000 distinct CDR3 sequences, less than 25% appearing once. The same sample was also studied in work on T cells expressing NK-cell markers. Per that study: It remained uncertain whether the expanded NKG2C+ T cell clones were specific for HCMV antigens.

The sample taken for sequencing was CD4+ T cells sorted from blood. The receptor's source is a woman under 30 in good health.

In DNA form, the CDR3 reads TGTGCCAGCAGTTTAGGTCTGGGCCGCCTCTCCTACGAGCAGTACTTC. It translates to CASSLGLGRLSYEQYF. The chain uses TRBV12-3 or TRBV12-4 and TRBJ2-7; D remains unclear. Trimming took 1 base from V and 0 from J, leaving 13 bases between them. This CDR3 is 16 amino acids long.